The 30 T cell receptor beta chains reported below all come from one sample, sequenced in a study of T cell responses to AZD1222 COVID-19 vaccine. This table comes from immunoSEQ multiplex PCR, and its TCRdb copy is limited to in-frame clones, with some not included. The sample lists 80,000 to 85,000 clones; less than 95% were seen once. The sequencing used peripheral blood, collected 28 days after the second AZD1222 dose. Every receptor here comes from an adult who received the AZD1222 COVID-19 vaccine.

This chain links TRBV10-3 with TRBJ2-4; 10 bases fit TRBD1. Germline CDR1 ENHRY, CDR2 SYGVKD. The CDR3 spans 14 residues. With V trimmed by 5 bases and J by 5 bases, 3 bases remained unmatched. This chain's CDR3 is CAISRDRGQNIQYF. CDR3 nucleotide sequence: TGTGCCATCAGTCGGGACAGGGGACAAAACATTCAGTACTTC.

The chain combines TRBV28 with TRBJ1-5; D is perhaps TRBD1 (5 bases). Germline values: CDR1 MDHEN, CDR2 SYDVKM. This CDR3 has 12 amino acids. The V end lost 8 bases, the J end lost 6 bases, and 11 bases lay between the germline ends. CDR3 in amino acids: CASRRDVQPQHF. The CDR3 DNA sequence: TGTGCCAGCCGCAGGGATGTTCAGCCCCAGCATTTT.

This clone is classed as medium-sized (0.01 to 0.1%). The chain's CDR3 is CASSLAFGYEQYF. The CDR3 DNA is TGTGCCAGCAGCTTGGCCTTCGGTTACGAGCAGTACTTC. The chain joins TRBV5-4 to TRBJ2-7; D unclear. From germline, CDR1 is SGHNT and CDR2 YYREEE (reference sequence). The CDR3 extends over 13 amino acids. The V end was cut by 0 bases, the J end by 4 bases, with 8 bases between.

The chain recombines TRBV9 with TRBJ2-1; the D is unclear. The germline V gene has CDR1 SGDLS and CDR2 YYNGEE. This CDR3 is built from 12 residues. V was cut by 4 bases and J by 4 bases, with 6 bases left in between. CDR3 bases: TGTGCCAGCAGCACAATGTACAATGAGCAGTTCTTC. Translation gives CASSTMYNEQFF.

This rearrangement joins TRBV12-3 or TRBV12-4 to TRBJ2-2, with 8 bases matching TRBD1. The ends lost 9 bases at V and 5 bases at J; junction bases unmatched: 5. The length of the CDR3 is 13 residues. The CDR3: CASLRQGTGELFF. DNA for the CDR3: TGTGCCAGTCTTCGACAGGGGACCGGGGAGCTGTTTTTT.

The chain recombines TRBV18 with TRBJ1-1; the D gene is possibly TRBD1 (6 bases). This CDR3 is 13 amino acids long. The V and J ends lost 5 bases and 7 bases respectively, with 14 bases between them. Germline V gene data show CDR1 as KGHSH and CDR2 as LQKENI. The CDR3 is CASSTGTRNEAFF. Written as DNA, the CDR3 is TGTGCCAGCTCAACCGGGACACGCAATGAAGCTTTCTTT.

The CDR3 protein is CASSHNQNEQYF. In nucleotides, the CDR3 is TGTGCCAGCAGCCATAATCAGAACGAGCAGTACTTC. The chain carries TRBV3-1 (or the pseudogene TRBV3-2) and TRBJ2-7; D not certain. Trimming took off 3 bases at V and 5 bases at J, with 8 bases between the two ends. Germline V gives CDR1 LGHDT, CDR2 YNNKEL (reference sequence). The CDR3 has 12 residues.

The table lists this clone with a few counts. This sequence joins TRBV10-3 and TRBJ2-7; TRBD2 matches 8 bases. The V and J ends lost 10 bases and 3 bases, in that order; junction bases with no gene match: 5. Germline values: CDR1 ENHRY, CDR2 SYGVKD. The CDR3 length is 12 residues. CDR3 nucleotide sequence: TGTGCCACCAGCACTAGCGGCTACGAGCAGTACTTC. This gives the protein CATSTSGYEQYF.

The rearrangement uses TRBV2 and TRBJ1-2; tentative D call: TRBD1 (5 bases). The CDR3 is 14 amino acids. The V gene lost 3 bases and the J gene lost 0 bases, with 8 bases spanning the gap. Germline-derived CDR1 and CDR2 are SNHLY and FYNNEI. The CDR3, as DNA: TGTGCCAGCAGTGACCCGACAGCTAACTATGGCTACACCTTC. Amino acids: CASSDPTANYGYTF.

The rearrangement links TRBV5-6 to TRBJ2-2; D possibly corresponds to TRBD2 (6 bases). Trimming cost V 0 bases and J 1 base, with 10 bases left between them. CDR1 is SGHDT, CDR2 YYEEEE, per germline. There are 16 residues in the CDR3. The CDR3 coding sequence is TGTGCCAGCAGCTTGGCCGGGAGCGGGAACACCGGGGAGCTGTTTTTT. Its protein product is CASSLAGSGNTGELFF.

This rearrangement joins TRBV6-6 to TRBJ1-5; 11 bases are shared with TRBD1. The CDR3 totals 17 residues. Trimming at V came to 5 bases and at J to 3 bases, leaving 9 bases not matched to a gene. Germline values: CDR1 MNHNY, CDR2 SVGAGI (reference sequence). In nucleotides, the CDR3 is TGTGCCAGCAGTCCGGGACAGGGGGTTATGAACAATCAGCCCCAGCATTTT. It yields the protein CASSPGQGVMNNQPQHF.

The V and J genes are TRBV11-1 and TRBJ1-2; 7 nucleotides agree with TRBD1. This CDR3 contains 13 residues. The V segment lost 2 bases and the J segment 7 bases; nucleotides outside the gene matches: 4. Germline loops: CDR1 SGHAT, CDR2 FQDESV (reference sequence). The CDR3 bases are TGTGCCAGCAGCTTAACAGGGGTTCGTGGCTACACCTTC. Amino acids: CASSLTGVRGYTF.

The CDR3 DNA follows: TGTGCCAGCAGTACCTTGACTAGCGGGAGCTACGAGCAGTACTTC. Translating gives CASSTLTSGSYEQYF. The chain joins TRBV27 to TRBJ2-7; 12 bases match TRBD2. The CDR3 loop spans 15 amino acids. CDR1 is MNHEY, CDR2 SMNVEV, per germline (reference sequence). The V and J ends lost 5 bases and 3 bases, in that order; junction bases with no gene match: 5.

The chain is built from TRBV7-9 and TRBJ2-4; 7 positions agree with TRBD1. J gave up 0 bases and V 1 base, and 3 bases lay outside the gene matches. The CDR3 spans 16 residues. Per the germline V gene, CDR1 is SEHNR and CDR2 is FQNEAQ (reference sequence). CDR3 sequence: CASSLVQGLAKNIQYF. CDR3 DNA: TGTGCCAGCAGCTTAGTACAGGGGCTAGCCAAAAACATTCAGTACTTC.

This clone was seen only once. The rearrangement links TRBV18 to TRBJ2-1; D gene unclear. Trimming took 4 bases from V and 5 from J, leaving 9 bases between them. The CDR3 is 13 residues long. Germline CDR1 KGHSH, CDR2 LQKENI. The CDR3 loop reads CASSRVRDNEQFF. The CDR3 DNA reads as TGTGCCAGCTCACGGGTCCGCGACAATGAGCAGTTCTTC.

J is TRBJ2-7 and V is TRBV28, with 7 bases aligning to TRBD1. J gave up 0 bases and V 5 bases, and 7 bases lay outside the gene matches. The CDR3 spans 15 residues. Germline V gives CDR1 MDHEN, CDR2 SYDVKM. CDR3 residues: CASSLPTGTSYEQYF. CDR3 bases: TGTGCCAGCAGTCTCCCGACAGGGACCTCCTACGAGCAGTACTTC.

The rearrangement joins TRBV11-2 to TRBJ1-6; 7 bases are a match to TRBD1. Germline loops: CDR1 SGHAT, CDR2 FQNNGV. With 3 bases clipped from V and 10 bases from J, the junction kept 12 bases outside the gene matches. This CDR3 is 16 amino acids long. The CDR3 reads CASSFQPTGWQSPLHF. In DNA, the CDR3 is TGTGCCAGCAGCTTCCAACCGACAGGGTGGCAATCACCCCTCCACTTT.

The chain couples TRBV4-1 to TRBJ1-3; D unresolved. The CDR3 is 18 residues long. Germline CDR1 reads MGHRA; CDR2 reads YSYEKL. The germline V and J ends were trimmed by 2 bases and 0 bases, with 17 bases remaining between them. The CDR3 sequence is CASSQPLSELSSGNTIYF. CDR3 sequence (DNA): TGCGCCAGCAGCCAACCCCTAAGTGAGTTATCCTCTGGAAACACCATATATTTT.

The gene calls are TRBV19 and TRBJ1-1; D gene ambiguous. CDR1 is LNHDA, CDR2 SQIVND, per germline (reference sequence). The CDR3 loop spans 14 amino acids. The V and J ends lost 1 base and 8 bases respectively, with 14 bases between them. CDR3 nucleotide sequence: TGTGCCAGTAGTATAGGACCCCGAGCCTCAGAAGCTTTCTTT. It specifies CASSIGPRASEAFF.

This clone was seen once. The J gene is TRBJ2-5, the V gene TRBV3-1 (or the pseudogene TRBV3-2); TRBD1 might be the D (6 bases). This CDR3 has 14 residues. With 4 bases removed from V and 0 bases from J, the gap between germline ends came to 9 bases. Germline lookup yields CDR1 LGHDT and CDR2 YNNKEL (reference sequence). The CDR3 reads CASSRTAHQETQYF. DNA for the CDR3: TGTGCCAGCAGCCGGACAGCACACCAAGAGACCCAGTACTTC.

The chain links TRBV3-1 (or the pseudogene TRBV3-2) to TRBJ2-3; 11 bases are a match to TRBD2. Germline values: CDR1 LGHDT, CDR2 YNNKEL (reference sequence). This CDR3 contains 15 residues. J lost 6 bases, V lost 1 base, and 3 bases had no gene match. In DNA, the CDR3 is TGTGCCAGCAGCCAAGTATCTAGCGGGAGGGATACGCAGTATTTT. Residues: CASSQVSSGRDTQYF.

Only one count was recorded for this clone. The chain has TRBV5-1 and TRBJ1-1; weak D call: TRBD1 (6 bases). The V gene lost 4 bases and the J gene lost 0 bases, with 10 bases spanning the gap. The CDR3 is 14 amino acids. The V gene's germline CDR1 is SGHRS and CDR2 YFSETQ. The CDR3 region is CASSVGQMNTEAFF. CDR3 sequence (DNA): TGCGCCAGCAGCGTGGGACAAATGAACACTGAAGCTTTCTTT.

The chain is built from TRBV6-5 and TRBJ2-3, with TRBD1 identical over 7 bases. CDR1 and CDR2 (germline): MNHEY, SVGAGI. The CDR3 consists of 15 residues. V lost 0 bases, J lost 4 bases, and 4 bases stayed unmatched. DNA for the CDR3: TGTGCCAGCAGTTACTCCTCCCAGGGGGCAGATACGCAGTATTTT. Its translation is CASSYSSQGADTQYF.

The V gene is TRBV7-2, the J gene TRBJ1-2; 9 positions agree with TRBD1. The germline gives CDR1 SGHTA, CDR2 FQGNSA. The CDR3 contains 14 residues. V lost 4 bases and J lost 8; bases outside the gene matches: 8. The CDR3, as DNA: TGTGCCAGCAGCTCCCGGGACAGGGAGAGGGGCTACACCTTC. This encodes CASSSRDRERGYTF.

This chain connects TRBV6-5 to TRBJ2-7; 12 bases map to TRBD2. Germline V CDR1 and CDR2: MNHEY, SVGAGI. The CDR3 is 13 amino acids. J gave up 2 bases and V 8 bases, and 1 base lay outside the gene matches. This chain's CDR3 is CASRTSGTYEQYF. CDR3 nucleotides: TGTGCCAGCCGGACTAGCGGGACCTACGAGCAGTACTTC.

The J gene is TRBJ1-2, the V gene TRBV6-5, with D hard to call. There are 11 residues in the CDR3. Germline V gene lookup returns CDR1 MNHEY and CDR2 SVGAGI. Trimming removed 6 bases from V and 0 bases from J, with 2 bases in between. The CDR3: CASRSNYGYTF. For the CDR3, the DNA is TGTGCCAGCAGGTCTAACTATGGCTACACCTTC.

The chain joins TRBV9 to TRBJ1-1, with TRBD1 identical over 7 bases. V lost 3 bases and J lost 4; bases outside the gene matches: 6. Germline CDR1 SGDLS, CDR2 YYNGEE. This CDR3 has 14 residues. The CDR3 nucleotides are TGTGCCAGCAGCGAGACAGGGTTTTTCACTGAAGCTTTCTTT. The encoded protein is CASSETGFFTEAFF.

The genes are TRBV19 and TRBJ2-7; 11 bases are a match to TRBD2. Per germline, CDR1 LNHDA and CDR2 SQIVND (reference sequence). J was trimmed by 0 bases and V by 1 base; bases with no gene match: 2. The CDR3 is made up of 16 amino acids. The CDR3 sequence: CASSIGLAGSSYEQYF. The CDR3 DNA follows: TGTGCCAGTAGTATAGGACTAGCGGGGAGCTCCTACGAGCAGTACTTC.

This CDR3 reads CATIKRGTYEQYF. The DNA of the CDR3 is TGTGCCACCATCAAGAGGGGAACCTACGAGCAGTACTTC. This chain links TRBV28 with TRBJ2-7; D is tentatively TRBD1 or TRBD2 (5 bases each). The length of the CDR3 is 13 residues. Germline V CDR1 and CDR2: MDHEN, SYDVKM. The V end was cut by 10 bases, the J end by 2 bases, with 15 bases between.

This chain uses TRBV25-1 with TRBJ1-4; 8 bases map to TRBD1. After removal of 3 bases from V and 4 bases from J, the junction contained 10 bases not matched to a gene. The germline CDR1 and CDR2 sequences are MGHDK and SYGVNS. This CDR3 comprises 17 residues. For the CDR3, the DNA is TGTGCCAGCAGTGAGCGAGACAGGGGATCGGGTAATGAAAAACTGTTTTTT. Its protein product is CASSERDRGSGNEKLFF. The whole variable domain, filled in from reference TRBV25-1 and TRBJ1-4, reads EADIYQTPRYLVIGTGKKITLECSQTMGHDKMYWYQQDPGMELHLIHYSYGVNSTEKGDLSSESTVSRIRTEHFPLTLESARPSHTSQYLCASSERDRGSGNEKLFFGSGTQLSVL.